This T cell receptor (beta chain) was sequenced in a study of T cells expressing NK-cell markers (TCRdb year 2020). The study in broad terms: Several donors provided sorted CD3+CD56+NKG2C+, CD3+CD56+NKG2C- and CD3+CD56-NKG2C+ T-cell subsets, whose TCR beta-chain repertoires were profiled. Of the eight sequenced donors, seven were found to be HCMV-seropositive and one was found to be HCMV-seronegative. All eight donors whose samples were sequenced were randomly selected healthy volunteers, three of them men and five women. Libraries were sequenced as 2 x 150 bp reads on Illumina HiSeq 2000/2500, MiSeq or NextSeq.

The sequencing machine was an Illumina HiSeq 2000. TCR beta cDNA libraries were made by 5'RACE template switching that added a universal primer site and unique molecular identifiers. Synthesis of cDNA was primed from the TCR beta constant segment and was followed by two consecutive PCR amplification steps. As for the original processing: MIGEC was used to demultiplex reads and group the reads by UMI, and MiTCR was used to assemble and quantify clonotypes. To remove erroneous sequences, TCR cDNA sequences were retained only when supported by two or more reads. The tcR package was used for downstream repertoire analysis, with clonotypes matched between fractions based on CDR3 nucleotide sequence plus V segment. VDJmatch was used to annotate antigen specificity against VDJdb, with one amino acid substitution in CDR3 permitted. TCRdb reprocessed the reads and provides one entry for every CDR3 protein sequence; no DNA is given. The V and J calls were determined by TCRdb, not by the authors. This sample's table lists 350,000 to 400,000 distinct CDR3 sequences. The biggest ten clones account for over 8.5% of the sample.

Comment on this clonotype: Its antigen target is currently unknown.

HCMV-specific IgG was detected in serum with a commercial ELISA kit to determine HCMV serostatus. Peripheral blood mononuclear cells were isolated from blood by Ficoll density gradient centrifugation. The paper's findings and limits, for the study overall: Those dominant clonotypes were again the most abundant among CD3+CD56-NKG2C+ cells in a handful of donors, at about 25-60.1%. In six donors, the dominant CD3+CD56+NKG2C+ clonotypes were among the top 10 CD8+ clonotypes and accounted for roughly 1.0-8% of CD8+ T cells. Whether the expanded NKG2C-expressing T cell clones were specific for HCMV antigens was left unclear.

The receptor was derived from a woman between 45 and 60 years old in good health. Donor details come from another sample of the same person, matched by shared clones. The sample consisted of blood T cells: a sorted CD56 or NKG2C T cell subset, CD4+ or CD8+ T cells, or bulk PBMC T cells (not recorded which).

This receptor has the CDR3 CASSYKIAGDRRIRYEQYF. Recombination linked TRBV6-2 or TRBV6-3 to TRBJ2-7; TCRdb picks TRBD2, but there is no DNA to check that call. Measured from the cysteine to the phenylalanine, the CDR3 is 19 residues long. No DNA is given. Looking up the germline V gene yields CDR1 MNHEY and CDR2 SVGEGT.